This T cell receptor (beta chain) was sequenced during a study of tumor-infiltrating lymphocytes in localized non-small cell lung cancer. Study details: Resected tumor was paired with non-adjacent uninvolved lung from the same patient.

Deletions cut 3 bases from V and 4 bases from J, with 7 bases between. The CDR3 is made up of 13 amino acids. Germline assignment: CDR1 SGHDT and CDR2 YYEEEE. The study's findings and limits: No link was found between tumor T-cell fraction and recurrence-free survival. Higher tumor T cell infiltration than in uninvolved lung was supported by TCRbeta sequencing. Not all patients were TCR sequenced, owing to tissue quantity.

Produced via immunoSEQ multiplex PCR; TCRdb's table is partial and in-frame only. The sample includes some 30,000 clones, approximately 85% of them seen just once. As to this clone: What it binds is unknown.

The sequencing input was lung tumor tissue. The chain couples TRBV5-6 to TRBJ1-4; no reliable D call. The TCR originated in a human donor with non-small cell lung cancer. The DNA for the CDR3 is TGTGCCAGCAGCTATACCCGTAATGAAAAACTGTTTTTT. Amino acids: CASSYTRNEKLFF.